This passage covers 15 T cell receptor beta chains from one sample sequenced in a study of T cell responses to AZD1222 COVID-19 vaccine. Measured with immunoSEQ multiplex PCR; TCRdb has only the in-frame clones, and not every one. The table has 150,000 to 200,000 clones, 90% seen once; the top ten hold approximately 3%. Sequenced here: peripheral blood, sampled on day 0 of AZD1222 vaccination. The receptors originated from an adult in good health.

V gene TRBV9 combines with J gene TRBJ2-1; 10 bases match TRBD2. The CDR3 runs 15 residues. V trimming: 4 bases; J trimming: 7 bases; junction bases outside the gene matches: 8. Germline V gene sequence: CDR1 SGDLS, CDR2 YYNGEE. CDR3 DNA sequence: TGTGCCAGCAGCCCCCGTAGCGGGGGGAATAATGAGCAGTTCTTC. Its protein is CASSPRSGGNNEQFF.

V is TRBV5-8 and J is TRBJ1-1; no clear D gene. Between the trimmed V and J ends, which lost 5 bases and 1 base, there was a span of 9 bases. The CDR3 contains 13 residues. CDR1 is SGHTS, CDR2 YDEGEE, per germline. The DNA for the CDR3 is TGTGCCAGCAGGTTTACGCGGAACACTGAAGCTTTCTTT. This gives the protein CASRFTRNTEAFF.

This chain joins TRBV3-1 (or the pseudogene TRBV3-2) and TRBJ2-5; possibly TRBD1 for D (5 bases). This CDR3 region has 15 residues. Germline V gene data show CDR1 as LGHDT and CDR2 as YNNKEL (reference sequence). V lost 1 base to trimming and J lost 2 bases, with 11 bases between them. CDR3 nucleotides: TGTGCCAGCAGCCAAGGTCTCACAGGACAAGAGACCCAGTACTTC. It encodes CASSQGLTGQETQYF.

The chain has TRBV6-4 and TRBJ2-1; 8 bases align to TRBD2. Germline assignment: CDR1 MRHNA and CDR2 SNTAGT. V was pared by 6 bases and J by 3 bases, with 7 bases of the junction left unmatched. This CDR3 spans 15 amino acids. CDR3 nucleotide sequence: TGTGCCAGCAGCCACGACGCGGGGGGCTACAATGAGCAGTTCTTC. Its translation is CASSHDAGGYNEQFF.

The chain is built from TRBV6-2 or TRBV6-3 and TRBJ1-6; D unresolved. V was trimmed by 4 bases and J by 8 bases, leaving 15 bases between them. The CDR3 is 15 amino acids. Per germline, CDR1 MNHEY and CDR2 SVGEGT. The CDR3 DNA reads TGTGCCAGCAGTTTCGACGGTCCTTTTTATTCACCCCTCCACTTT. This gives the protein CASSFDGPFYSPLHF.

This chain links TRBV3-1 (or the pseudogene TRBV3-2) with TRBJ1-6, with 7 bases lining up with TRBD1. Germline CDR1 LGHDT, CDR2 YNNKEL (reference sequence). This CDR3 has 16 residues. Trimming took 4 bases from V and 4 from J; bases not matched to a gene: 7. The CDR3 nucleotides read TGTGCCAGCAGCCGGGGCCGGGACAGATATAATTCACCCCTCCACTTT. Translated, it gives CASSRGRDRYNSPLHF.

The chain has TRBV2 and TRBJ1-5, with unresolved D. The CDR3 sequence is 14 residues long. Trimming took 6 bases from V and 1 from J, leaving 10 bases between them. Germline CDR1 reads SNHLY; CDR2 reads FYNNEI. CDR3 nucleotides: TGTGCCAGCAGCGATTCCAGGAGCAATCAGCCCCAGCATTTT. This encodes CASSDSRSNQPQHF.

The chain links TRBV9 to TRBJ1-1; 7 bases align to TRBD1. V lost 3 bases, J lost 6 bases, and 8 bases stayed unmatched. CDR1 and CDR2 from the germline V gene are SGDLS and YYNGEE. The CDR3 length is 14 residues. CDR3 residues: CASSALQGIAEAFF. CDR3 nucleotide sequence: TGTGCCAGCAGCGCTTTACAGGGGATCGCTGAAGCTTTCTTT.

This clone appeared a few times. The chain joins TRBV15 to TRBJ1-2; D may be TRBD1 (5 bases). Germline loops: CDR1 LNHNV, CDR2 YYDKDF (reference sequence). The length of the CDR3 is 12 residues. V was clipped by 0 bases and J by 9 bases, with 8 bases between them. The CDR3 here is CATSRDQGSYTF. The CDR3 DNA reads TGTGCCACCAGCAGAGATCAGGGTAGCTACACCTTC.

This rearrangement joins TRBV9 to TRBJ1-3; 7 nucleotides align to TRBD1. Germline values: CDR1 SGDLS, CDR2 YYNGEE. V shed 3 bases and J 0 bases; nucleotides not matched to a gene: 6. The CDR3 has 16 amino acids. This chain's CDR3 is CASSGTGDSSGNTIYF. CDR3 coding DNA: TGTGCCAGCAGCGGAACAGGGGACAGCTCTGGAAACACCATATATTTT.

The rearrangement uses TRBV19 and TRBJ1-5, with a tentative D call TRBD1 (5 bases). Deletions cut 0 bases from V and 4 bases from J, with 13 bases between. This CDR3 comprises 16 residues. Germline V CDR1 and CDR2: LNHDA, SQIVND (reference sequence). CDR3 protein: CASSIEAGRGNQPQHF. The CDR3 DNA sequence: TGTGCCAGTAGTATAGAGGCAGGGCGCGGGAATCAGCCCCAGCATTTT. Full variable domain (remainder filled in from reference TRBV19 and TRBJ1-5): DGGITQSPKYLFRKEGQNVTLSCEQNLNHDAMYWYRQDPGQGLRLIYYSQIVNDFQKGDIAEGYSVSREKKESFPLTVTSAQKNPTAFYLCASSIEAGRGNQPQHFGDGTRLSIL.

The chain carries TRBV5-4 and TRBJ2-7; D is ambiguous. The CDR3 loop spans 14 amino acids. Germline V gene sequence: CDR1 SGHNT, CDR2 YYREEE (reference sequence). The V and J ends lost 5 bases and 5 bases respectively, with 17 bases between them. CDR3 in amino acids: CASSPSRTADEQYF. The CDR3 region has the DNA TGTGCCAGCAGTCCGAGTCGGACGGCGGACGAGCAGTACTTC. The full variable domain, rest sourced from reference TRBV5-4 and TRBJ2-7, is ETGVTQSPTHLIKTRGQQVTLRCSSQSGHNTVSWYQQALGQGPQFIFQYYREEENGRGNFPPRFSGLQFPNYSSELNVNALELDDSALYLCASSPSRTADEQYFGPGTRLTVT.

V and J are TRBV2 and TRBJ1-1; D not certain. In germline, CDR1 is SNHLY, CDR2 FYNNEI. V was cut by 3 bases and J by 0 bases, with 11 bases left in between. The CDR3 runs 15 residues. CDR3 DNA sequence: TGTGCCAGCAGTGAGCAATACAGCATGAACACTGAAGCTTTCTTT. Encoded protein: CASSEQYSMNTEAFF.

This chain links TRBV6-2 or TRBV6-3 with TRBJ1-2; no firm D call. CDR3 length: 14 amino acids. Deletions cut 5 bases from V and 4 bases from J, with 14 bases between. In germline, CDR1 is MNHEY, CDR2 SVGEGT. DNA of the CDR3: TGTGCCAGCAGTCCCTGGCAGGCGGGCTATGGCTACACCTTC. This sequence encodes CASSPWQAGYGYTF.

The chain employs TRBV7-9 and TRBJ1-6; no clear D gene. The CDR3 length is 16 residues. V was cut by 3 bases and J by 6 bases, with 15 bases left in between. The germline gives CDR1 SEHNR, CDR2 FQNEAQ (reference sequence). The CDR3 reads CASSLGRREGNSPLHF. CDR3 nucleotides: TGTGCCAGCAGCTTGGGCAGGAGGGAGGGTAATTCACCCCTCCACTTT. Complete variable domain (other parts from reference TRBV7-9 and TRBJ1-6): DTGVSQNPRHKITKRGQNVTFRCDPISEHNRLYWYRQTLGQGPEFLTYFQNEAQLEKSRLLSDRFSAERPKGSFSTLEIQRTEQGDSAMYLCASSLGRREGNSPLHFGNGTRLTVT.